This T cell receptor (beta chain) was sequenced for a study of cytomegalovirus exposure and HLA in healthy donors. The study drew the donors from its approximately 110-subject validation cohort, separate from the approximately 670-subject first cohort. The CDR3 has 16 residues. V shed 2 bases, J shed 2 bases, and the junction held 1 base outside the gene matches. Germline lookup yields CDR1 MRHNA and CDR2 SNTAGT. TCRdb keeps only in-frame clones here, not all; method: immunoSEQ multiplex PCR. Of 200,000 or so clones in the sample, roughly 91% were seen once. Many counts were recorded for this clone. Its antigen is unknown. Broader study findings: Cytomegalovirus association was assigned to about 180 TCR beta chains. Under in vitro conditions, a few CMV-associated chains were confirmed as specific for CMV antigens. High sensitivity and specificity were reportedly achieved when the classifier diagnosed cytomegalovirus status.

V usage is TRBV6-4 and J usage is TRBJ2-3, with 13 bases that match TRBD2. This receptor was identified in a young woman in good health and CMV-seropositive. Sequenced material: PBMCs. CDR3 protein: CASSDTSGRATDTQYF. For the CDR3, the DNA is TGTGCCAGCAGTGACACTAGCGGGAGGGCCACAGATACGCAGTATTTT.